Each of the 22 T cell receptor beta chains below was sequenced from the same sample in a study of T-cell reconstitution after alpha-beta-depleted transplantation in children. Unique molecular identifiers featured in how the TCRbeta library was prepared. TCRdb reanalysed the PCR reads using MiXCR and keeps one entry per CDR3 protein. Of hundreds of thousands of distinct CDR3 sequences listed, around 16% are singletons. Sequencing used PBMCs from the stem cell graft donor, obtained from the stem cell graft. The receptors come from a human donor who donated a stem cell graft to a child with acute myeloid leukemia.

This clonotype has a count of ten or more. The chain has TRBV20-1 and TRBJ2-3, with D uncertain. V was shortened by 1 base and J by 0 bases, with 11 bases between the two germline ends. Germline values: CDR1 DFQATT, CDR2 SNEGSKA (reference sequence). This CDR3 comprises 15 residues. CDR3 loop: CSARGVTDSTDTQYF. CDR3 DNA: TGCAGTGCTAGAGGCGTGACGGATAGCACAGATACGCAGTATTTT.

This clonotype was recorded many times. The chain joins TRBV29-1 to TRBJ2-1; the D is unclear. The V end was cut by 4 bases, the J end by 3 bases, with 7 bases between. The CDR3 runs 12 residues. Germline-derived CDR1 and CDR2 are SQVTM and ANQGSEA. This CDR3 reads CSVAGVYNEQFF. The CDR3, as DNA: TGCAGCGTTGCAGGCGTCTACAATGAGCAGTTCTTC.

This clonotype is a singleton in its sample. The rearrangement links TRBV30 to TRBJ1-4, with D possibly TRBD1 on 6 matching bases. The CDR3 extends over 14 amino acids. Trimming shortened V by 4 bases and J by 10 bases, and 19 bases separated the two germline ends. Germline assignment: CDR1 GTSNPN and CDR2 SVGIG (reference sequence). The CDR3 DNA sequence: TGTGCCTGGAACCGCCAGACAGGCGGGGGAAAACTGTTTTTT. Protein product: CAWNRQTGGGKLFF.

This clonotype has a count of ten or more. The chain employs TRBV27 and TRBJ1-1; TRBD1 agrees at 7 bases. CDR1 and CDR2 (germline): MNHEY, SMNVEV (reference sequence). The CDR3 length is 15 residues. J lost 4 bases, V lost 4 bases, and 9 bases had no gene match. The CDR3 loop reads CASSWGVGTATEAFF. CDR3 nucleotides: TGTGCCAGCAGTTGGGGGGTAGGGACAGCCACTGAAGCTTTCTTT.

This clonotype was picked up a small number of times. The CDR3 reads CASRFGQRSGNTIYF. The CDR3 bases are TGTGCCAGCAGATTCGGACAGCGCTCTGGAAACACCATATATTTT. The J gene is TRBJ1-3, the V gene TRBV12-3 or TRBV12-4; tentatively, D is TRBD1 (6 bases). V was pared by 6 bases and J by 0 bases, with 12 bases between. The CDR3 length is 15 residues.

This clonotype was seen more than once but under ten times. V and J are TRBV28 and TRBJ1-6; 8 bases agree with TRBD1. The CDR3 runs to 15 residues. V shed 6 bases and J 8 bases; nucleotides not matched to a gene: 9. Germline CDR1 MDHEN, CDR2 SYDVKM. CDR3 region: CASRLRTGNHSPLHF. The CDR3 nucleotides read TGTGCCAGCAGACTAAGGACAGGGAATCATTCACCCCTCCACTTT.

In its sample, this clonotype was seen many times. The chain couples TRBV15 to TRBJ2-1; a weak D match, TRBD1 (5 bases). From germline, CDR1 is LNHNV and CDR2 YYDKDF (reference sequence). Trimming removed 0 bases from V and 2 bases from J, with 14 bases in between. This CDR3 spans 17 amino acids. As DNA, the CDR3 is TGTGCCACCAGCAGAGATCCCGCCCGGACAACCTACAATGAGCAGTTCTTC. It yields the protein CATSRDPARTTYNEQFF.

In its sample, this clonotype was seen a few times. This chain links TRBV10-2 with TRBJ1-6; 8 bases agree with TRBD1. This CDR3 is built from 15 residues. Looked up from germline, CDR1 is WSHSY and CDR2 is SAAADI. The J segment lost 5 bases and the V segment lost 4 bases, leaving 4 bases of the junction unmatched. The CDR3 here is CASSGTGRDNSPLHF. The CDR3 DNA sequence: TGCGCCAGCAGTGGGACAGGGCGTGATAATTCACCCCTCCACTTT.

The genes are TRBV7-2 and TRBJ2-7, with TRBD2 matching 14 bases. The CDR3 length is 16 residues. CDR1 and CDR2 from the germline V gene are SGHTA and FQGNSA. V trimming: 4 bases; J trimming: 5 bases; junction bases outside the gene matches: 7. CDR3 nucleotides: TGTGCCAGCAGCTCCGGACTAGCGGGGGGCGCAAACGAGCAGTACGTC. Residues: CASSSGLAGGANEQYV.

This clonotype was counted a single time. The chain recombines TRBV4-3 with TRBJ1-2, with TRBD1 as a possible D gene (6 bases). Trimming left V 0 bases short and J 0 bases short, with 8 bases between. This CDR3 comprises 15 residues. Per germline, CDR1 LGHNA and CDR2 YSLEER. The CDR3 here is CASSQDNRANYGYTF. CDR3 coding DNA: TGCGCCAGCAGCCAAGATAACAGGGCTAACTATGGCTACACCTTC.

This clonotype was counted at least ten times. The chain is built from TRBV5-5 and TRBJ1-1, with 9 positions matching TRBD1. From germline, CDR1 is SGHKS and CDR2 YYEKEE (reference sequence). This CDR3 is built from 14 residues. V shed 2 bases, J shed 9 bases, and the junction held 8 bases outside the gene matches. DNA for the CDR3: TGTGCCAGCAGCTTTAACCCGGACAGGGGACAAGCTTTCTTT. It specifies CASSFNPDRGQAFF.

This clonotype was counted once. Since a much larger clone is just one base distant, this may be a read error. The chain uses TRBV20-1 and TRBJ2-1; no clear D. Germline-derived CDR1 and CDR2 are DFQATT and SNEGSKA (reference sequence). CDR3 length equals 11 residues. The CDR3 is CSAHDHNAQFF. In DNA, the CDR3 is TGCAGTGCTCACGACCACAATGCGCAGTTCTTC.

This clonotype was observed many times. The rearrangement uses TRBV20-1 and TRBJ2-1, with D possibly TRBD2 on 7 matching bases. CDR3 size: 12 residues. CDR1 is DFQATT, CDR2 SNEGSKA, per germline (reference sequence). For the CDR3, the DNA is TGCAGCTGGGGGGGGCTCTACAATGAGCAGTTCTTC. Translation: CSWGGLYNEQFF.

This clonotype has ten or more counts. V is TRBV5-6 and J is TRBJ2-7; the match to TRBD1 covers 11 bases. The CDR3 extends over 15 amino acids. Trimming took 4 bases from V and 0 from J; bases not matched to a gene: 3. The V gene's germline CDR1 is SGHDT and CDR2 YYEEEE. The CDR3 DNA reads as TGTGCCAGCAGCCGGGGGACAGGGGGCTCCTACGAGCAGTACGTC. Translation gives CASSRGTGGSYEQYV.

The chain has TRBV21-1 and TRBJ2-5; TRBD1 is taken as the D call from the table, unchecked against the DNA. TRBV21-1 is described as a pseudogene. This CDR3 spans 14 amino acids. The CDR3 sequence: CASITGWGPETQYF. As DNA, the CDR3 is TGTGCCAGCATTACAGGTTGGGGACCTGAGACCCAGTACTTC.

This clonotype came up a few times. This chain joins TRBV20-1 and TRBJ1-2; 8 bases match TRBD1. The CDR3 runs to 15 residues. Germline V gives CDR1 DFQATT, CDR2 SNEGSKA (reference sequence). V gave up 6 bases and J gave up 4 bases; unmatched junction bases: 13. The CDR3 sequence is CSAPRTGRLAYGYTF. Here the CDR3 DNA reads TGCAGTGCACCCCGGACAGGGAGACTGGCCTATGGCTACACCTTC.

Points on this clonotype: The junction does not match germline at one end; this may be a read error. The gene calls are TRBV20-1 and TRBJ2-2; D might be TRBD1 or TRBD2, each matching 5 bases. This CDR3 has 15 residues. Germline V gene data show CDR1 as DFQATT and CDR2 as SNEGSKA (reference sequence). The chain's CDR3 is CSARDQGRGTGDLFF. The CDR3 DNA reads as TGCAGTGCTAGAGATCAAGGTCGAGGCACCGGGGACCTGTTTTTT.

On this clonotype itself: A much larger clone differs by one base, so this may be a read error. Given the absence of the conserved phenylalanine or tryptophan at the CDR3 end, a read error is likely. This chain uses TRBV20-1 with TRBJ2-5; perhaps D is TRBD1 or TRBD2 (5 bases each). V shed 5 bases and J shed 1 base, with 8 bases lying between them. The CDR3 loop spans 12 amino acids. Germline CDR1 reads DFQATT; CDR2 reads SNEGSKA (reference sequence). CDR3 coding DNA: TGCAGTGCTGCTGGGACCCAAGAGACCCAGTACTTG. It specifies CSAAGTQETQYL.

This clonotype was detected only a few times. The V gene is TRBV27, the J gene TRBJ1-5; no clear D. V was shortened by 3 bases and J by 9 bases, with 12 bases between the two germline ends. This CDR3 has 13 residues. Germline V gene data show CDR1 as MNHEY and CDR2 as SMNVEV (reference sequence). In nucleotides, the CDR3 is TGTGCCAGCAGTTTTACGGGCGGGCCGCCCCAGCATTTT. It translates to CASSFTGGPPQHF.

Concerning this clonotype itself: A much larger clone differs by one base, so this may be a read error. The genes are TRBV5-6 and TRBJ1-1, with D perhaps TRBD1 (5 bases). This CDR3 is 15 amino acids long. CDR1 is SGHDT, CDR2 YYEEEE, per germline. The V gene lost 4 bases and the J gene lost 4 bases, with 17 bases spanning the gap. The CDR3 region has the DNA TGTGCCAGCAGCCAGATCGACTTTGGGGGCACTGAAGCTTTCTTT. This translates into CASSQIDFGGTEAFF.

The V gene is TRBV5-1, the J gene TRBJ1-1, with TRBD1 identical over 10 bases. J was trimmed by 0 bases and V by 4 bases; bases with no gene match: 3. Germline CDR1 reads SGHRS; CDR2 reads YFSETQ. This CDR3 comprises 15 residues. The CDR3 sequence is CASSGTGAMNTEAFF. In DNA, the CDR3 is TGCGCCAGCAGCGGGACAGGGGCTATGAACACTGAAGCTTTCTTT.

This clonotype was recorded many times. J is TRBJ1-4 and V is TRBV20-1, with D possibly matching TRBD1 (5 bases). V was cut by 4 bases and J by 0 bases, with 12 bases left in between. The CDR3 contains 15 residues. Germline lookup yields CDR1 DFQATT and CDR2 SNEGSKA (reference sequence). As DNA, the CDR3 is TGCAGTGCTACTTCAGGGTTGGCAACTAATGAAAAACTGTTTTTT. Amino acid sequence: CSATSGLATNEKLFF.